This TCR beta chain stems from a study of CD8+CD57+ T cells in acquired aplastic anemia (dated by TCRdb to the late 2010s). A note on the overall study: A mean of around 3 ug of DNA, ranging from roughly 0.2 to 30 ug, was extracted from sorted CD4+ and CD8+ cells. CD8+CD57+ expansion was defined as a frequency above the mean frequency observed in healthy subjects.

From a lookup of the germline V gene, CDR1 and CDR2 are ENHRY and SYGVKD. V is clipped by 10 bases and J by 4 bases, and the sequence between their germline boundaries is 13 bases long. Including the terminal cysteine and phenylalanine, the CDR3 comprises 12 residues. The DNA shown is the 36-base CDR3, in frame from base 1. Remarks on this clonotype: The antigen it recognizes is unknown. Base qualities were left out, and no much larger clone turns up one base away.

Flow cytometry had shown CD8+CD57+ cell expansion in the patients selected for sequencing. Severe acquired aplastic anemia was diagnosed in all patients according to International Study of Aplastic Anemia and Agranulocytosis and Camitta criteria. No therapy had been received by the patients at the time of blood sampling. TCR repertoires of sorted CD4+ and CD8+ blood T cells from severe aplastic anemia patients and healthy subjects were deep-sequenced in the study. Patients were enrolled in the USA under clinicaltrials.gov protocols 00001620, 01623167, 00001397, 00071045, 00081523 and 00961064. Ficoll-Paque density gradient centrifugation was used to isolate peripheral blood mononuclear cells. Before DNA extraction, CD4+ and CD8+ T cells were sorted by FACS or by magnetic beads. Results the study describes overall, beyond this receptor: Patients and healthy controls showed no significant difference in CD8+ Simpson's diversity (P=0.060). Twenty-nine CD8+ CDR3 sequences were shared between patients and controls but appeared highly expressed in patients and within their immunodominant clones.

Genomic DNA served as template for TCR beta VDJ combination and CDR3 sequence profiling. TCR repertoire sequencing was run on an Illumina HiSeq 2000. Processing in the source paper ran as follows. Repertoire assessment relied on Simpson's diversity index, CDR3 size and DJ length profiles, and TRBV/TRBJ rearrangement plots. The most abundant DNA sequence in the deep sequencing data was taken as the immunodominant clone. CDR3 amino acid sequences were checked for sharing between subjects and were compared against published repertoires and the VDJdb database. Through fastp at Q25 and MiXCR, TCRdb rebuilt clones from the public reads, retaining in-frame beta chains. When rows share a CDR3 protein, they turn into one entry using the most common DNA and genes. V and J calls and clone size were set by TCRdb, not the authors. This sample lists 250,000 to 350,000 distinct CDR3 sequences; 45% to 65% were detected once. The biggest ten clones account for 1.3% of the sample.

The sequenced material came from sorted CD4+, CD8+, or CD8+CD57+ T cells (not recorded which) from PBMCs. The sequence links TRBV10-3 to TRBJ1-2; a weak D assignment points to TRBD1 (5 bases agree). The sequence came from a human donor with aplastic anemia. DNA sequence: TGTGCCACCCAAGACAGCCTCTATGGCTACACCTTC. Its protein reads: CATQDSLYGYTF.